These 28 T cell receptor beta chains originate from one sample sequenced in a study of lung T cells in sarcoidosis with Löfgren's syndrome. TCRdb re-called the reads with MiXCR, one entry per CDR3 protein. The sample lists fewer than 80,000 distinct CDR3 sequences; less than 25% were seen once. Specimen: CD4+ T cells from PBMCs. The receptors were gathered from a human donor with sarcoidosis (Löfgren's syndrome or another form), or a control subject (not recorded which).

This clonotype was picked up many times. At one boundary the junction diverges from the germline segment, which might be a read error. This chain uses TRBV20-1 with TRBJ1-1; D is unclear. This CDR3 has 13 amino acids. In germline, CDR1 is DFQATT, CDR2 SNEGSKA (reference sequence). The CDR3 here is CSASPDVNTEAFF. CDR3 coding DNA: TGCAGCGCTAGTCCCGATGTCAACACTGAAGCTTTCTTT.

The V call is TRBV11-3, the J call TRBJ2-2; TRBD2 agrees at 8 bases. The CDR3 covers 14 residues. Germline V gene lookup returns CDR1 SGHNT and CDR2 YENEEA. V trimming: 4 bases; J trimming: 6 bases; junction bases outside the gene matches: 4. The chain's CDR3 is CASSSAGGSGELFF. The CDR3, as DNA: TGTGCCAGCAGCTCTGCGGGGGGCTCCGGGGAGCTGTTTTTT.

This chain uses TRBV19 with TRBJ2-1, with D possibly TRBD2 on 7 matching bases. Germline CDR1 reads LNHDA; CDR2 reads SQIVND (reference sequence). The CDR3 consists of 15 residues. V shed 9 bases and J shed 4 bases, with 19 bases lying between them. The CDR3 sequence: CASRGGLAEYNEQFF. In DNA form, the CDR3 reads TGTGCCAGCCGAGGGGGGCTAGCGGAATACAATGAGCAGTTCTTC.

The rearrangement joins TRBV5-6 to TRBJ2-1, with no clear D. The CDR3 length is 15 residues. From germline, CDR1 is SGHDT and CDR2 YYEEEE. V lost 4 bases and J lost 0, with 11 bases in between. For the CDR3, the DNA is TGTGCCAGCAGCCTTAACCTCAGCTCCTACAATGAGCAGTTCTTC. This encodes CASSLNLSSYNEQFF.

This clonotype appeared a single time. The genes are TRBV2 and TRBJ1-2; D is ambiguous. This CDR3 has 16 amino acids. Trimming pared 7 bases from V and 6 bases from J, leaving 24 bases between. Germline loops: CDR1 SNHLY, CDR2 FYNNEI. The CDR3 sequence: CASTGSRLTARNGYTF. As DNA, the CDR3 is TGTGCCAGCACGGGAAGCAGACTCACCGCGAGAAATGGCTACACCTTC.

This clonotype appeared a few times. The genes are TRBV11-2 and TRBJ2-3; tentative D call: TRBD2 (6 bases). Trimming pared 6 bases from V and 2 bases from J, leaving 15 bases between. Germline loops: CDR1 SGHAT, CDR2 FQNNGV. The CDR3 has 15 residues. CDR3 sequence: CASSQRWGDTDTQYF. CDR3 nucleotides: TGTGCCAGCAGTCAGCGTTGGGGGGACACAGATACGCAGTATTTT.

This clonotype was counted a few times. The V and J genes are TRBV10-2 and TRBJ2-1; no clear D gene. Germline V gene data show CDR1 as WSHSY and CDR2 as SAAADI. This CDR3 contains 14 residues. With 7 bases removed from V and 0 bases from J, the gap between germline ends came to 10 bases. This chain's CDR3 is CASKRADSYNEQFF. The CDR3 coding sequence is TGCGCCAGCAAACGGGCGGACTCCTACAATGAGCAGTTCTTC.

With respect to this clonotype: A read error may be the cause here, since a much bigger clone is one base away. The chain is built from TRBV6-6 and TRBJ1-6; D is perhaps TRBD1 (5 bases). This CDR3 has 16 residues. V shed 0 bases and J shed 5 bases, with 11 bases lying between them. Germline-derived CDR1 and CDR2 are MNHNY and SVGAGI (reference sequence). The chain's CDR3 is CASSYSGAGNNSPLHF. DNA of the CDR3: TGTGCCAGCAGTTACTCTGGGGCAGGCAATAATTCACCCCTCCACTTT.

Concerning this clonotype itself: A much larger clone sits a single nucleotide away, making a read error possible. This CDR3 fails to terminate in the conserved phenylalanine or tryptophan, so it likely reflects a read error. The chain combines TRBV6-5 with TRBJ1-5, with no clear D. Trimming took off 4 bases at V and 5 bases at J, with 12 bases between the two ends. The length of the CDR3 is 14 residues. Germline V lookup: CDR1 MNHEY, CDR2 SVGAGI. CDR3 protein: CASSSVLGHQPQHL. CDR3 bases: TGTGCCAGCAGTTCAGTACTTGGGCATCAGCCCCAGCATCTT.

This chain joins TRBV2 and TRBJ2-1; 7 bases are a match to TRBD1. V lost 8 bases, J lost 4 bases, and 8 bases stayed unmatched. Germline CDR1 SNHLY, CDR2 FYNNEI. This CDR3 region has 14 residues. The CDR3 region has the DNA TGTGCCAGCTCTAGACAGGGTCCTTACAATGAGCAGTTCTTC. Translated: CASSRQGPYNEQFF. Filled out from reference TRBV2 and TRBJ2-1, the complete variable domain reads EPEVTQTPSHQVTQMGQEVILRCVPISNHLYFYWYRQILGQKVEFLVSFYNNEISEKSEIFDDQFSVERPDGSNFTLKIRSTKLEDSAMYFCASSRQGPYNEQFFGPGTRLTVL.

This clonotype was detected ten times or more. The CDR3 bases are TGTGCCAGCAGTTTCAGACTAGCGGTCGCAGCGGCGGATACGCAGTATTTT. Its translation: CASSFRLAVAAADTQYF. This rearrangement joins TRBV6-1 to TRBJ2-3; 9 nucleotides match TRBD2. The CDR3 has 17 amino acids. Germline assignment: CDR1 MNHNS and CDR2 SASEGT. Germline trimming cut 5 bases from V and 6 bases from J; bases unmatched to any gene: 15.

Details on this clonotype: A read error may be the cause here, since a much bigger clone is one base away. V and J are TRBV20-1 and TRBJ1-2; D is unresolved. The CDR3 length is 11 residues. From germline, CDR1 is DFQATT and CDR2 SNEGSKA (reference sequence). This CDR3 is CSAPLSYGHTF. CDR3 nucleotides: TGCAGCGCACCGCTCTCCTATGGCCACACCTTC.

CDR3 protein: CASDRTTNTGELFF. The CDR3 nucleotides are TGTGCCAGCGATAGGACAACGAACACCGGGGAGCTGTTTTTT. The chain joins TRBV5-5 to TRBJ2-2; D might be TRBD1 (5 bases). Germline-derived CDR1 and CDR2 are SGHKS and YYEKEE (reference sequence). This CDR3 comprises 14 residues. Trimming cost V 7 bases and J 0 bases, with 10 bases left between them.

The rearrangement joins TRBV11-2 to TRBJ1-5; D is possibly TRBD1 (5 bases). This CDR3 contains 13 residues. V was pared by 2 bases and J by 7 bases, with 9 bases between. Germline-derived CDR1 and CDR2 are SGHAT and FQNNGV. The CDR3 nucleotides are TGTGCCAGCAGCTTAACCAGGGAACAGCCCCAGCATTTT. It encodes CASSLTREQPQHF.

The CDR3: CASSPLGVSEAFF. CDR3 nucleotides: TGTGCCAGCTCACCACTAGGGGTGTCGGAAGCTTTCTTT. V and J are TRBV18 and TRBJ1-1; D is perhaps TRBD1 (5 bases). V lost 1 base to trimming and J lost 8 bases, with 11 bases between them. The CDR3 sequence is 13 residues long. Germline V lookup: CDR1 KGHSH, CDR2 LQKENI. Looking up the rest from reference TRBV18 and TRBJ1-1 gives the full variable domain: NAGVMQNPRHLVRRRGQEARLRCSPMKGHSHVYWYRQLPEEGLKFMVYLQKENIIDESGMPKERFSAEFPKEGPSILRIQQVVRGDSAAYFCASSPLGVSEAFFGQGTRLTVV.

This clonotype was recorded a few times. The V gene is TRBV28, the J gene TRBJ1-2; 7 nucleotides match TRBD1. CDR1 is MDHEN, CDR2 SYDVKM, per germline. The CDR3 length is 13 residues. V lost 5 bases, J lost 8 bases, and 8 bases stayed unmatched. The CDR3 loop reads CASSADREGGYTF. The DNA of the CDR3 is TGTGCCAGCAGTGCCGACAGGGAAGGCGGCTACACCTTC.

For this clonotype: This clone may be a read error of a much larger clone one base away. The CDR3 carries no conserved terminal phenylalanine or tryptophan, so it likely arises from a read error. The J gene is TRBJ1-1, the V gene TRBV28; maybe TRBD1 (6 bases). V was clipped by 7 bases and J by 7 bases, with 16 bases between them. There are 13 residues in the CDR3. Germline CDR1 reads MDHEN; CDR2 reads SYDVKM. CDR3 DNA: TGTGCCAGCACTGAGGGGGGAAAGGGTGAAGCTTTCTCT. Amino acid sequence: CASTEGGKGEAFS.

The rearrangement joins TRBV18 to TRBJ2-1; 10 bases match TRBD2. The germline CDR1 and CDR2 sequences are KGHSH and LQKENI. The CDR3 sequence is 19 residues long. The V gene end was trimmed by 2 bases and the J gene end by 0 bases; junction bases not matched to a gene: 10. CDR3 sequence reads: CASSPNVAGGAFSYNEQFF. The CDR3 nucleotides read TGTGCCAGCTCACCAAATGTAGCGGGAGGCGCCTTCTCCTACAATGAGCAGTTCTTC.

This clonotype was counted a few times. The chain recombines TRBV2 with TRBJ1-5; 8 bases map to TRBD1. Per the germline V gene, CDR1 is SNHLY and CDR2 is FYNNEI. The CDR3 contains 14 residues. V was pared by 7 bases and J by 2 bases, with 4 bases of the junction left unmatched. The CDR3 nucleotides are TGTGCCAGCACCAAGGGACAGGGCAATCAGCCCCAGCATTTT. Amino acids: CASTKGQGNQPQHF. Complete variable domain (other parts from reference TRBV2 and TRBJ1-5): EPEVTQTPSHQVTQMGQEVILRCVPISNHLYFYWYRQILGQKVEFLVSFYNNEISEKSEIFDDQFSVERPDGSNFTLKIRSTKLEDSAMYFCASTKGQGNQPQHFGDGTRLSIL.

The sample holds many counts of this clonotype. V and J are TRBV7-2 and TRBJ2-1; D unresolved. CDR1 is SGHTA, CDR2 FQGNSA, per germline. The length of the CDR3 is 12 residues. The germline V and J ends were trimmed by 3 bases and 3 bases, with 3 bases remaining between them. CDR3 DNA sequence: TGTGCCAGCAGCTTCGTCTACAATGAGCAGTTCTTC. It specifies CASSFVYNEQFF.

The chain has TRBV20-1 and TRBJ2-1; 12 positions agree with TRBD2. V was clipped by 4 bases and J by 9 bases; unmatched bases: 13. CDR1 is DFQATT and CDR2 is SNEGSKA in the germline V gene (reference sequence). This CDR3 contains 16 residues. DNA of the CDR3: TGCAGTGCTACCACGAGGGGAACTAGCGGGGGGAGTGAGCAGTTCTTC. Its translation is CSATTRGTSGGSEQFF.

CDR3 amino acids: CASSLEWGSNEQFF. CDR3 bases: TGTGCCAGCAGCTTGGAATGGGGTTCCAATGAGCAGTTCTTC. This chain joins TRBV5-5 and TRBJ2-1; D is ambiguous. Germline V gene lookup returns CDR1 SGHKS and CDR2 YYEKEE (reference sequence). V lost 0 bases and J lost 6, with 10 bases in between. The CDR3 contains 14 residues.

This clonotype appeared many times. The V call is TRBV7-2, the J call TRBJ2-3; D is perhaps TRBD2 (5 bases). The CDR3 runs to 16 residues. The germline V and J ends were trimmed by 4 bases and 1 base, with 15 bases remaining between them. Germline CDR1 and CDR2: SGHTA and FQGNSA. CDR3 residues: CASSSPTISGTDTQYF. In DNA form, the CDR3 reads TGTGCCAGCAGCTCTCCAACGATTAGCGGCACAGATACGCAGTATTTT.

This chain joins TRBV6-2 or TRBV6-3 and TRBJ2-6; D is undetermined. The CDR3 consists of 15 residues. From germline, CDR1 is MNHEY and CDR2 SVGEGT. V was cut by 8 bases and J by 0 bases, with 11 bases left in between. The DNA for the CDR3 is TGTGCCAGCGACCCCGTACGCTCTGGGGCCAACGTCCTGACTTTC. Amino acid sequence: CASDPVRSGANVLTF.

Many counts were recorded for this clonotype. This sequence joins TRBV28 and TRBJ2-1; D is possibly TRBD1 (5 bases). Germline CDR1 and CDR2: MDHEN and SYDVKM. Trimming stripped 11 bases from V and 1 base from J, with 12 bases between. The CDR3 loop spans 13 amino acids. The CDR3 loop is CAGKTASYNEQFF. The CDR3 DNA reads as TGTGCCGGCAAGACAGCGTCCTACAATGAGCAGTTCTTC.

This clonotype was counted many times. V is TRBV28 and J is TRBJ1-1, with D unresolved. The CDR3 loop spans 15 amino acids. The V and J ends lost 5 bases and 1 base respectively, with 14 bases between them. Germline V gene lookup returns CDR1 MDHEN and CDR2 SYDVKM. CDR3: CASSPGLIRNTEAFF. Written as DNA, the CDR3 is TGTGCCAGCAGTCCCGGCCTCATCCGGAACACTGAAGCTTTCTTT.

Many counts were recorded for this clonotype. The chain couples TRBV14 to TRBJ2-1; weak D call: TRBD2 (5 bases). Per the germline V gene, CDR1 is SGHDN and CDR2 is FVKESK. The CDR3 covers 16 residues. Trimming took 1 base from V and 3 from J, leaving 13 bases between them. CDR3 residues: CASSQGWFGGYNEQFF. The CDR3 DNA is TGTGCCAGCAGCCAAGGATGGTTCGGAGGCTACAATGAGCAGTTCTTC.

Many counts were recorded for this clonotype. The chain couples TRBV7-6 to TRBJ2-3; 7 bases align to TRBD1. Losses at the gene ends were 5 bases for V and 4 bases for J; bases not matched to a gene: 9. The CDR3 length is 15 residues. Germline CDR1 reads SGHVS; CDR2 reads FNYEAQ. CDR3: CASSARQGSADTQYF. In nucleotides, the CDR3 is TGTGCCAGCAGCGCACGACAGGGTTCGGCAGATACGCAGTATTTT.